These 20 T cell receptor beta chains were sequenced from one sample in a study of ipilimumab plus nivolumab after autologous stem cell transplantation. Using immunoSEQ multiplex PCR, the repertoire was profiled, and TCRdb retains in-frame clones only, with some absent. The sample carries over 8,500 clones, over 60% recorded once. The sequences come from PBMCs, collected in a trial of ipilimumab plus nivolumab as post-transplant consolidation. The receptors were sampled from a female donor with multiple myeloma.

V usage is TRBV30 and J usage is TRBJ1-3; TRBD1 matches 7 bases. This CDR3 region has 14 residues. CDR1 GTSNPN and CDR2 SVGIG come from the germline V gene (reference sequence). V dropped 4 bases and J dropped 0; count of bases not matched to a gene: 3. The CDR3 DNA reads as TGTGCCTGGACACGGGACAGCTCTGGAAACACCATATATTTT. Protein product: CAWTRDSSGNTIYF. Complete variable domain (other parts from reference TRBV30 and TRBJ1-3): SQTIHQWPATLVQPVGSPLSLECTVEGTSNPNLYWYRQAAGRGLQLLFYSVGIGQISSEVPQNLSASRPQDRQFILSSKKLLLSDSGFYLCAWTRDSSGNTIYFGEGSWLTVV.

The chain employs TRBV7-9 and TRBJ2-2; possibly TRBD2 for D (5 bases). Germline assignment: CDR1 SEHNR and CDR2 FQNEAQ (reference sequence). The length of the CDR3 is 14 residues. Trimming left V 1 base short and J 7 bases short, with 10 bases between. The CDR3 spells CASSLGGFLGELFF. In DNA, the CDR3 is TGTGCCAGCAGCTTAGGAGGGTTTCTCGGGGAGCTGTTTTTT.

This chain connects TRBV7-9 to TRBJ2-2; D could derive from TRBD1 or TRBD2 (6 bases each). Per the germline V gene, CDR1 is SEHNR and CDR2 is FQNEAQ (reference sequence). The CDR3 covers 14 residues. V was clipped by 7 bases and J by 4 bases, with 13 bases between them. The CDR3 is CASNKQGGTGELFF. CDR3 in DNA: TGTGCCAGCAACAAACAGGGAGGCACCGGGGAGCTGTTTTTT.

The chain recombines TRBV21-1 with TRBJ1-2; the D call in the table, TRBD1, was not verified against the DNA. TRBV21-1 is a known pseudogene. The CDR3 consists of 15 residues. The CDR3: CASSNLGGQGDGYTF. CDR3 sequence (DNA): TGTGCCAGCAGCAACCTAGGGGGACAGGGGGACGGCTACACCTTC.

The chain joins TRBV7-9 to TRBJ1-2; maybe TRBD1 (6 bases). Germline V gene lookup returns CDR1 SEHNR and CDR2 FQNEAQ (reference sequence). There are 15 residues in the CDR3. Trimming removed 5 bases from V and 6 bases from J, with 19 bases in between. CDR3 residues: CASSVPQGNVDGYTF. DNA of the CDR3: TGTGCCAGCAGCGTACCACAGGGTAATGTGGATGGCTACACCTTC.

The rearrangement links TRBV4-3 to TRBJ1-5; D is unresolved. The V gene's germline CDR1 is LGHNA and CDR2 YSLEER. This CDR3 region has 14 residues. Trimming pared 4 bases from V and 9 bases from J, leaving 16 bases between. DNA of the CDR3: TGCGCCAGCAGCCCTTATACGGACTATCGGCCCCAGCATTTT. Its protein product is CASSPYTDYRPQHF.

The chain recombines TRBV28 with TRBJ2-4, with a possible D match to TRBD2 (5 bases). The V end was cut by 5 bases, the J end by 1 base, with 15 bases between. Germline CDR1 MDHEN, CDR2 SYDVKM. The length of the CDR3 is 16 residues. The CDR3 region is CASSPLAWEAKNIQYF. Here the CDR3 DNA reads TGTGCCAGCAGTCCTCTTGCCTGGGAGGCCAAAAACATTCAGTACTTC.

This clone was detected once. The chain recombines TRBV5-1 with TRBJ2-7; D gene uncertain. The germline V gene has CDR1 SGHRS and CDR2 YFSETQ. The germline V and J ends were trimmed by 1 base and 0 bases, with 11 bases remaining between them. The CDR3 has 15 residues. CDR3 DNA sequence: TGCGCCAGCAGCTTGTTGGAAGATTACTCCTACGAGCAGTACTTC. This sequence encodes CASSLLEDYSYEQYF.

This clone showed up just a few times. The chain employs TRBV19 and TRBJ1-2; 12 nucleotides match TRBD1. The CDR3 extends over 14 amino acids. V lost 10 bases and J lost 4; bases outside the gene matches: 7. Germline CDR1 reads LNHDA; CDR2 reads SQIVND (reference sequence). The CDR3 is CATDPGQGAYGYTF. The CDR3 nucleotides are TGTGCCACAGACCCGGGACAGGGGGCCTATGGCTACACCTTC.

The V gene is TRBV19, the J gene TRBJ2-2, with 7 bases identical to TRBD2. With V trimmed by 6 bases and J by 5 bases, 6 bases remained unmatched. Looked up from germline, CDR1 is LNHDA and CDR2 is SQIVND (reference sequence). This CDR3 comprises 14 residues. The CDR3 sequence is CASRGGSGTGELFF. CDR3 DNA: TGTGCCAGTAGAGGCGGGAGCGGTACCGGGGAGCTGTTTTTT.

Judged by abundance, this clone is medium-sized. The chain carries TRBV6-1 and TRBJ2-7, with D possibly TRBD1 on 6 matching bases. The CDR3 has 15 amino acids. Germline V gene data show CDR1 as MNHNS and CDR2 as SASEGT. V shed 5 bases and J shed 4 bases, with 18 bases lying between them. In DNA, the CDR3 is TGTGCCAGCAGTCCCTTTGTAGCAGGGGAATACGAGCAGTACTTC. Protein product: CASSPFVAGEYEQYF.

The V and J genes are TRBV4-3 and TRBJ1-2; D remains ambiguous. Germline CDR1 and CDR2: LGHNA and YSLEER. The CDR3 has 14 residues. The V and J ends lost 8 bases and 5 bases respectively, with 18 bases between them. The CDR3 DNA follows: TGCGCCAGCCGCACCTCGGGGTCGGGGTATGGCTACACCTTC. Translating gives CASRTSGSGYGYTF.

This clone appeared once. The chain is built from TRBV6-5 and TRBJ1-4; 9 nucleotides line up with TRBD1. The CDR3 is 13 amino acids. The ends lost 6 bases at V and 8 bases at J; junction bases unmatched: 4. The V gene's germline CDR1 is MNHEY and CDR2 SVGAGI. In nucleotides, the CDR3 is TGTGCCAGCAGGCTGACAGGGGGGGAAAAACTGTTTTTT. It codes for CASRLTGGEKLFF.

DNA for the CDR3: TGCGCCAGCAGCCTAGGGACCGCCCTTGCGGGCTACACCTTC. As protein: CASSLGTALAGYTF. The rearrangement links TRBV5-1 to TRBJ1-2; possibly TRBD1 for D (5 bases). Trimming took off 4 bases at V and 8 bases at J, with 18 bases between the two ends. The CDR3 sequence is 14 residues long. CDR1 and CDR2 (germline): SGHRS, YFSETQ.

This chain connects TRBV6-1 to TRBJ1-4; D is unresolved. Germline V CDR1 and CDR2: MNHNS, SASEGT. The CDR3 contains 15 residues. The V and J ends lost 6 bases and 0 bases respectively, with 11 bases between them. The CDR3 DNA follows: TGTGCCAGCAGCACCCGGCCTGCAACTAATGAAAAACTGTTTTTT. Amino acid sequence: CASSTRPATNEKLFF.

The chain joins TRBV2 to TRBJ1-1; no definite D call. This CDR3 is 13 amino acids long. The ends were cut back, 3 bases at V and 1 base at J, with 6 bases in the middle. The germline V gene has CDR1 SNHLY and CDR2 FYNNEI. Here the CDR3 DNA reads TGTGCCAGCAGTGATAGCCAGAACACTGAAGCTTTCTTT. Encoded protein: CASSDSQNTEAFF.

The DNA for the CDR3 is TGTGTCACTGTTAGACCCCCCGGAGGCGAGCAGTTCTTC. It translates to CVTVRPPGGEQFF. The chain combines TRBV6-5 with TRBJ2-1, with TRBD2 as a possible D gene (5 bases). The CDR3 contains 13 residues. The germline V gene encodes CDR1 MNHEY and CDR2 SVGAGI.

The J gene is TRBJ2-7, the V gene TRBV5-6; D is undetermined. Trimming took 2 bases from V and 6 from J, leaving 12 bases between them. Per the germline V gene, CDR1 is SGHDT and CDR2 is YYEEEE. The CDR3 sequence is 13 residues long. The CDR3, as DNA: TGTGCCAGCAGCTTCCAACGCTTTCCCGAGCAGTACTTC. Its translation: CASSFQRFPEQYF.

This clone was found once. The chain links TRBV4-3 to TRBJ2-1, with TRBD1 identical over 9 bases. J was trimmed by 5 bases and V by 3 bases; bases with no gene match: 8. From germline, CDR1 is LGHNA and CDR2 YSLEER. The CDR3 length is 16 residues. The CDR3 coding sequence is TGCGCCAGCAGCCAGGGGGCGGGACAGGGAGACAATGAGCAGTTCTTC. This sequence encodes CASSQGAGQGDNEQFF.

The chain's CDR3 is CASSPSHSGGRTFF. DNA of the CDR3: TGTGCCAGCAGCCCCTCCCATTCGGGGGGACGGACTTTCTTT. This chain connects TRBV11-1 to TRBJ1-1; D might be TRBD1 (5 bases). Trimming removed 5 bases at V and 12 bases at J, with 22 bases between. The germline gives CDR1 SGHAT, CDR2 FQDESV (reference sequence). The CDR3 runs 14 residues. The variable domain in full, completed from reference TRBV11-1 and TRBJ1-1, reads EAEVAQSPRYKITEKSQAVAFWCDPISGHATLYWYRQILGQGPELLVQFQDESVVDDSQLPKDRFSAERLKGVDSTLKIQPAELGDSAMYLCASSPSHSGGRTFFGQGTRLTVV.